The 27 T cell receptor beta chains reported below all come from one sample, sequenced in a study of cytomegalovirus exposure and HLA in healthy donors. The PCR ran on 60 Vbeta and 13 Jbeta primers. Generated by immunoSEQ multiplex PCR, the TCRdb table keeps only in-frame clones and is missing some. The data show 150,000 to 200,000 clones, with roughly four fifths seen just once and 4.1% held by the top ten. Source material: PBMCs. All receptors come from a man between 50 and 59 years old in good health and CMV-seropositive.

The sample holds a few counts of this clone. The genes are TRBV6-1 and TRBJ1-2; 11 positions agree with TRBD1. Germline V gene data show CDR1 as MNHNS and CDR2 as SASEGT. J gave up 4 bases and V 8 bases, and 9 bases lay outside the gene matches. CDR3 size: 15 residues. Written as DNA, the CDR3 is TGTGCCAGCGGACGGAGGGACAGGGGGACCTATGGCTACACCTTC. It specifies CASGRRDRGTYGYTF.

The chain has TRBV5-4 and TRBJ2-3, with a tentative D call TRBD2 (6 bases). V was clipped by 0 bases and J by 1 base, with 12 bases between them. The CDR3 spans 16 residues. CDR1 is SGHNT and CDR2 is YYREEE in the germline V gene (reference sequence). The CDR3 here is CASSLGGGAGTDTQYF. Written as DNA, the CDR3 is TGTGCCAGCAGCTTGGGAGGCGGGGCGGGCACAGATACGCAGTATTTT.

This rearrangement joins TRBV11-1 to TRBJ2-5; D possibly corresponds to TRBD1 (5 bases). CDR3 length: 15 amino acids. V was trimmed by 1 base and J by 0 bases, leaving 9 bases between them. CDR1 SGHAT and CDR2 FQDESV come from the germline V gene (reference sequence). The CDR3 sequence: CASSLEGAYQETQYF. For the CDR3, the DNA is TGTGCCAGCAGCTTAGAAGGGGCGTACCAAGAGACCCAGTACTTC.

In this sample, this clone turned up once. V gene TRBV27 combines with J gene TRBJ1-5, with D possibly TRBD1 on 6 matching bases. The CDR3 contains 14 residues. Germline CDR1 reads MNHEY; CDR2 reads SMNVEV (reference sequence). Trimming removed 8 bases from V and 8 bases from J, with 19 bases in between. In DNA, the CDR3 is TGTGCCAGCGCCTACGACAGGACAATCAAGCCCCAGCATTTT. Translating gives CASAYDRTIKPQHF.

This clone was seen more than once but under ten times. The chain carries TRBV27 and TRBJ2-6; 11 nucleotides agree with TRBD2. Germline V CDR1 and CDR2: MNHEY, SMNVEV (reference sequence). The CDR3 spans 16 residues. V lost 8 bases to trimming and J lost 3 bases; unmatched junction nucleotides: 6. The CDR3 sequence: CASVAGGPYGANVLTF. The CDR3 nucleotides are TGTGCCAGCGTAGCGGGAGGGCCGTATGGGGCCAACGTCCTGACTTTC.

The chain carries TRBV7-2 and TRBJ1-2; unclear D gene. The CDR3 spans 14 residues. Deletions cut 5 bases from V and 4 bases from J, with 14 bases between. The germline V gene encodes CDR1 SGHTA and CDR2 FQGNSA. This CDR3 is CASSPARLGYGYTF. The DNA for the CDR3 is TGTGCCAGCAGCCCAGCCCGACTCGGCTATGGCTACACCTTC.

This clone was seen just once. V usage is TRBV19 and J usage is TRBJ1-1; D possibly corresponds to TRBD1 (5 bases). Trimming left V 6 bases short and J 1 base short, with 15 bases between. The CDR3 contains 15 residues. CDR1 and CDR2 from the germline V gene are LNHDA and SQIVND (reference sequence). As DNA, the CDR3 is TGTGCCAGTAGCCCTTCGGGACTGGGGAACACTGAAGCTTTCTTT. This sequence encodes CASSPSGLGNTEAFF.

The chain joins TRBV6-5 to TRBJ1-4; D call uncertain. Trimming stripped 3 bases from V and 5 bases from J, with 10 bases between. Germline loops: CDR1 MNHEY, CDR2 SVGAGI. The CDR3 consists of 14 residues. The CDR3 is CASSYRGWNEKLFF. In DNA form, the CDR3 reads TGTGCCAGCAGTTATCGAGGGTGGAATGAAAAACTGTTTTTT.

This chain uses TRBV5-6 with TRBJ1-5; 7 nucleotides line up with TRBD1. J gave up 1 base and V 2 bases, and 6 bases lay outside the gene matches. Germline CDR1 is SGHDT and CDR2 is YYEEEE. The CDR3 sequence is 16 residues long. In DNA form, the CDR3 reads TGTGCCAGCAGCTTTAGAGGGGGCAGGAGCAATCAGCCCCAGCATTTT. Protein sequence: CASSFRGGRSNQPQHF.

This chain links TRBV5-1 with TRBJ1-2; 9 bases fit TRBD1. The trim removed 1 base at V and 6 bases at J, leaving 4 bases unmatched. Germline V lookup: CDR1 SGHRS, CDR2 YFSETQ. The CDR3 totals 14 residues. CDR3 sequence: CASSLYRTGDGYTF. The CDR3 DNA sequence: TGCGCCAGCAGCTTGTATCGGACAGGGGATGGCTACACCTTC.

V and J are TRBV30 and TRBJ2-1; a weak D match, TRBD1 (5 bases). V was shortened by 2 bases and J by 8 bases, with 19 bases between the two germline ends. The CDR3 is 15 residues long. Germline loops: CDR1 GTSNPN, CDR2 SVGIG (reference sequence). CDR3 loop: CAWSIGTASRDEQFF. DNA for the CDR3: TGTGCCTGGAGTATCGGCACCGCCAGCAGGGATGAGCAGTTCTTC.

The V gene is TRBV7-9, the J gene TRBJ2-7; 9 nucleotides align to TRBD2. Trimming took 4 bases from V and 3 from J; bases not matched to a gene: 7. Germline lookup yields CDR1 SEHNR and CDR2 FQNEAQ (reference sequence). This CDR3 spans 15 amino acids. The CDR3 DNA sequence: TGTGCCAGCAGCTCCCGGGGCGGGGGGGTCTACGAGCAGTACTTC. Protein product: CASSSRGGGVYEQYF. The whole variable domain, filled in from reference TRBV7-9 and TRBJ2-7, reads DTGVSQNPRHKITKRGQNVTFRCDPISEHNRLYWYRQTLGQGPEFLTYFQNEAQLEKSRLLSDRFSAERPKGSFSTLEIQRTEQGDSAMYLCASSSRGGGVYEQYFGPGTRLTVT.

The chain uses TRBV9 and TRBJ2-1; D not resolved. Trimming left V 4 bases short and J 5 bases short, with 4 bases between. CDR3 length equals 11 residues. Germline V lookup: CDR1 SGDLS, CDR2 YYNGEE. This CDR3 is CASSLNNEQFF. As DNA, the CDR3 is TGTGCCAGCAGCTTAAACAATGAGCAGTTCTTC.

The chain uses TRBV19 and TRBJ1-5; 10 nucleotides line up with TRBD1. J lost 7 bases, V lost 4 bases, and 7 bases had no gene match. Per germline, CDR1 LNHDA and CDR2 SQIVND (reference sequence). This CDR3 comprises 15 residues. For the CDR3, the DNA is TGTGCCAGTAGTACCCGGGACAGGGGCGGCCAGCCCCAGCATTTT. It is translated as CASSTRDRGGQPQHF. Full variable domain (rest looked up from reference TRBV19 and TRBJ1-5): DGGITQSPKYLFRKEGQNVTLSCEQNLNHDAMYWYRQDPGQGLRLIYYSQIVNDFQKGDIAEGYSVSREKKESFPLTVTSAQKNPTAFYLCASSTRDRGGQPQHFGDGTRLSIL.

The chain carries TRBV2 and TRBJ2-5, with D tentatively TRBD1 (6 bases). The J call may be wrong; the DNA end is better matched by TRBJ2-7. CDR1 is SNHLY and CDR2 is FYNNEI in the germline V gene. The CDR3 covers 13 residues. Here the CDR3 DNA reads TGTGCCAGCAGCGGACAGAGGTCCTACGAGCAGTACTTC. Amino acids: CASSGQRSYEQYF.

This clone was seen once. The chain links TRBV11-2 to TRBJ2-5; 10 nucleotides line up with TRBD1. The better agreement between TRBJ2-7 and the DNA end casts doubt on the J call. There are 15 residues in the CDR3. Germline CDR1 and CDR2: SGHAT and FQNNGV. Here the CDR3 reads CASSPTRDRGHEQYF. Here the CDR3 DNA reads TGTGCCAGCAGCCCCACCCGGGACAGGGGACACGAGCAGTACTTC.

This clone occurred a few times. The CDR3, as DNA: TGTGCCATCAGGGGGACAGAGGGTACCTACGAGCAGTACTTC. This translates into CAIRGTEGTYEQYF. V and J are TRBV10-3 and TRBJ2-7; TRBD1 matches 7 bases. The V gene end was trimmed by 6 bases and the J gene end by 2 bases; junction bases not matched to a gene: 7. Germline V gene data show CDR1 as ENHRY and CDR2 as SYGVKD. This CDR3 has 14 residues.

The rearrangement links TRBV27 to TRBJ2-2, with 8 bases fitting TRBD1. The CDR3 is 13 amino acids. The trim removed 7 bases at V and 8 bases at J, leaving 6 bases unmatched. CDR1 is MNHEY and CDR2 is SMNVEV in the germline V gene (reference sequence). The CDR3 sequence: CASTPWTGGELFF. CDR3 DNA sequence: TGTGCCAGCACCCCTTGGACAGGGGGGGAGCTGTTTTTT.

This chain links TRBV9 with TRBJ2-1; D unclear. The CDR3 consists of 13 residues. The V end lost 4 bases, the J end lost 4 bases, and 9 bases lay between the germline ends. CDR1 and CDR2 (germline): SGDLS, YYNGEE. As DNA, the CDR3 is TGTGCCAGCAGCCCCCAACGGTACAATGAGCAGTTCTTC. Translation gives CASSPQRYNEQFF.

The chain recombines TRBV13 with TRBJ1-2; 7 bases fit TRBD1. Germline lookup yields CDR1 PRHDT and CDR2 FYEKMQ (reference sequence). Germline trimming cut 1 base from V and 8 bases from J; bases unmatched to any gene: 10. The CDR3 contains 15 residues. The CDR3: CASSLVGQVGRGYTF. CDR3 nucleotides: TGTGCCAGCAGCTTAGTCGGACAGGTTGGTCGAGGCTACACCTTC.

V usage is TRBV19 and J usage is TRBJ1-5; TRBD1 matches 9 bases. Trimming took 7 bases from V and 11 from J; bases not matched to a gene: 15. This CDR3 is built from 15 residues. CDR1 LNHDA and CDR2 SQIVND come from the germline V gene (reference sequence). The CDR3 nucleotides read TGTGCCAGTAATATTCCGGGACAGGGTAGTTGGACCCAGCATTTT. Its translation is CASNIPGQGSWTQHF.

This clone came up a few times. The chain is built from TRBV11-1 and TRBJ2-4; a weak D match, TRBD2 (7 bases). The ends were cut back, 4 bases at V and 1 base at J, with 17 bases in the middle. There are 17 residues in the CDR3. Germline CDR1 is SGHAT and CDR2 is FQDESV (reference sequence). The CDR3 is CASSSTGRGVAKNIQYF. The CDR3 coding sequence is TGTGCCAGCAGCTCCACAGGGAGGGGAGTGGCCAAAAACATTCAGTACTTC.

The chain joins TRBV21-1 to TRBJ1-2. TRBV21-1 is classified as a pseudogene. CDR3 length: 16 residues. As DNA, the CDR3 is TGTGCCAGCAGCAAAGTTGAGGTAAGAAGGAGCTATGGCTACACCTTC. This translates into CASSKVEVRRSYGYTF.

The chain has TRBV7-9 and TRBJ2-5; 10 bases are shared with TRBD1. With 4 bases clipped from V and 6 bases from J, the junction kept 11 bases outside the gene matches. The CDR3 loop spans 16 amino acids. CDR1 SEHNR and CDR2 FQNEAQ come from the germline V gene (reference sequence). DNA for the CDR3: TGTGCCAGCAGCTCCGCCCCGGGACAGGGGTCCAAGACCCAGTACTTC. Translation: CASSSAPGQGSKTQYF. The complete variable domain, with remaining parts taken from reference TRBV7-9 and TRBJ2-5, reads DTGVSQNPRHKITKRGQNVTFRCDPISEHNRLYWYRQTLGQGPEFLTYFQNEAQLEKSRLLSDRFSAERPKGSFSTLEIQRTEQGDSAMYLCASSSAPGQGSKTQYFGPGTRLLVL.

A few counts support this clone. The rearrangement joins TRBV6-4 to TRBJ1-1, with a possible D match to TRBD1 (6 bases). CDR3 length: 13 residues. V was cut by 6 bases and J by 5 bases, with 13 bases left in between. The germline V gene encodes CDR1 MRHNA and CDR2 SNTAGT. CDR3 sequence (DNA): TGTGCCAGCAGGAGGACAGAGGAGACTGAAGCTTTCTTT. This encodes CASRRTEETEAFF.

This clone turned up a few times. V and J are TRBV5-1 and TRBJ2-2; TRBD2 matches 10 bases. CDR1 and CDR2 from the germline V gene are SGHRS and YFSETQ. The CDR3 is 15 residues long. V dropped 4 bases and J dropped 5; count of bases not matched to a gene: 5. The CDR3 DNA reads TGCGCCAGCAGCCGAGGGACTAGCGTAACCGGGGAGCTGTTTTTT. Its protein product is CASSRGTSVTGELFF.

The genes are TRBV28 and TRBJ2-5, with 7 nucleotides matching TRBD2. The CDR3 runs 13 residues. The trim removed 5 bases at V and 7 bases at J, leaving 7 bases unmatched. Germline loops: CDR1 MDHEN, CDR2 SYDVKM. This chain's CDR3 is CASSAGTGGTQYF. Written as DNA, the CDR3 is TGTGCCAGCAGTGCCGGGACGGGGGGGACCCAGTACTTC. Variable domain in full (rest from reference TRBV28 and TRBJ2-5): DVKVTQSSRYLVKRTGEKVFLECVQDMDHENMFWYRQDPGLGLRLIYFSYDVKMKEKGDIPEGYSVSREKKERFSLILESASTNQTSMYLCASSAGTGGTQYFGPGTRLLVL.